The present T cell receptor beta chain was sequenced within a study of regulatory T cells in long-lasting Graves disease. Time point of the sample: newly diagnosed GD, antithyroid drugs for less than 3 months. The TCR library was made from RNA extracted from PBMCs. Arm-PCR with iRepertoire HTBI primers amplified the CDR3 regions for these TCR beta libraries. From the multiplex PCR reads, TCRdb called clonotypes with MiXCR, one entry per CDR3 protein. The table has roughly 610,000 distinct CDR3 sequences, roughly a sixth seen once. This clonotype was observed many times. A further study also used this sample, focusing on T cells in Graves' hyperthyroidism and ophthalmopathy.

The sequencing used peripheral blood mononuclear cells (PBMCs), collected at new diagnosis, from a patient treated with antithyroid drugs. This TCR derives from a man aged 18-30 years with Graves disease.

This CDR3 is CASSLRGAIDTQYF. The CDR3 DNA is TGTGCCAGCAGTTTGAGGGGTGCCATAGATACGCAGTATTTT. This sequence joins TRBV27 and TRBJ2-3, with D perhaps matching TRBD1 or TRBD2 (5 bases each). CDR1 and CDR2 from the germline V gene are MNHEY and SMNVEV (reference sequence). V dropped 3 bases and J dropped 5 bases, with 12 bases sitting between them. CDR3 length: 14 amino acids.